The source of this T cell receptor (beta chain) is a study of blood T cells in healthy people across ages. The CDR3 is 15 residues long. The germline CDR1 and CDR2 sequences are MGHDK and SYGVNS. Using a J-beta primer mix together with a sample-barcoded 5' primer, a second PCR was run for roughly 7 to 11 cycles. A template-switch adaptor containing 12 random nucleotides labeled each cDNA molecule. Using its own MiXCR run on the 5' RACE reads, TCRdb lists one record per CDR3 protein. This table holds a few hundred thousand distinct CDR3 sequences, about 25% found once. The sequence was obtained from a woman aged 65 to 85 in good health. Source material: blood. The chain is built from TRBV25-1 and TRBJ2-5; 10 bases are a match to TRBD2. The end of the DNA is better explained by TRBJ2-1, so the J call may be wrong. The CDR3 bases are TGTGCCAGCAGTGCTTTGGCTAGCGGGAGTGGTGAGCAGTTCTTC. Its protein is CASSALASGSGEQFF.